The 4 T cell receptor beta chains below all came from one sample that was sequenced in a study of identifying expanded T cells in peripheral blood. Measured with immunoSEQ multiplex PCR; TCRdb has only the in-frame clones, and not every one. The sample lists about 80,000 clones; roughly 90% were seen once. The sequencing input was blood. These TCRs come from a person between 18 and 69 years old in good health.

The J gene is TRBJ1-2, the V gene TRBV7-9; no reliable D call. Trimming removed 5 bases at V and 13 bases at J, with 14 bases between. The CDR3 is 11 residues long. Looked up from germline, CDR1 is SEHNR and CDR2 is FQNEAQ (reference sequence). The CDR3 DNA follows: TGTGCCAGCAGCCTAGAGGGCCCCTCCACCTTC. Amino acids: CASSLEGPSTF.

This CDR3 is CASSVGANQPQHF. Here the CDR3 DNA reads TGTGCCAGCAGCGTAGGGGCCAATCAGCCCCAGCATTTT. The chain is built from TRBV9 and TRBJ1-5; D uncertain. V lost 0 bases and J 3 bases, leaving 4 bases between the germline ends. The CDR3 runs 13 residues. CDR1 SGDLS and CDR2 YYNGEE come from the germline V gene.

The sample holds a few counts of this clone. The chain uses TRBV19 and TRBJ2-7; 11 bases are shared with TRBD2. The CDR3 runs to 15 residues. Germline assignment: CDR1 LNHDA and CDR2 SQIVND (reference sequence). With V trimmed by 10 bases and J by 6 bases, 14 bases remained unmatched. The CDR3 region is CATRGLAGGAGEQYF. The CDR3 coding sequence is TGTGCCACTCGGGGGCTAGCGGGGGGTGCCGGCGAGCAGTACTTC. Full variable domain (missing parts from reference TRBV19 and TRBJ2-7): DGGITQSPKYLFRKEGQNVTLSCEQNLNHDAMYWYRQDPGQGLRLIYYSQIVNDFQKGDIAEGYSVSREKKESFPLTVTSAQKNPTAFYLCATRGLAGGAGEQYFGPGTRLTVT.

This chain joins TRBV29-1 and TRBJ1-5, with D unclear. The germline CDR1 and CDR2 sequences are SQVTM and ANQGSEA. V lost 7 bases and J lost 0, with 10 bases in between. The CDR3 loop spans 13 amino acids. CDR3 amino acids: CSAREDSNQPQHF. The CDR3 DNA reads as TGCAGCGCCCGGGAAGATAGCAATCAGCCCCAGCATTTT.